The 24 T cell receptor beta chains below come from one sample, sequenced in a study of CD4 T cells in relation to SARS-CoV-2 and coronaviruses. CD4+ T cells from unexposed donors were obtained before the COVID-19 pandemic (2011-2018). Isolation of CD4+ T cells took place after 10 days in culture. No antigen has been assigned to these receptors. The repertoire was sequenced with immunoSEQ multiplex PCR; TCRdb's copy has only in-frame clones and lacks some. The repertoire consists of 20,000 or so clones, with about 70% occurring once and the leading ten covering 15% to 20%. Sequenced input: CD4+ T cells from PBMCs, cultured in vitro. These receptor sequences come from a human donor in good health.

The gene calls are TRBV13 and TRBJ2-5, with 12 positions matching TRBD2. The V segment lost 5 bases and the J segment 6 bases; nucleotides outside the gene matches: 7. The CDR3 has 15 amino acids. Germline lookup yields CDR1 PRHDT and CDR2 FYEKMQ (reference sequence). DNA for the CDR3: TGTGCCAGCAGCGGCCTAGCGGGGGGGCCTAAGACCCAGTACTTC. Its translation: CASSGLAGGPKTQYF.

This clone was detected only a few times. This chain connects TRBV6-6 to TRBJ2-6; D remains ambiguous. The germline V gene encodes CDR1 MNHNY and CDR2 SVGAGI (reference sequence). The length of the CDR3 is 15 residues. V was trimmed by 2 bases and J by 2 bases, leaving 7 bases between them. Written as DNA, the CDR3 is TGTGCCAGCAGTTACCCCTCTACTGGGGCCAACGTCCTGACTTTC. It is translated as CASSYPSTGANVLTF.

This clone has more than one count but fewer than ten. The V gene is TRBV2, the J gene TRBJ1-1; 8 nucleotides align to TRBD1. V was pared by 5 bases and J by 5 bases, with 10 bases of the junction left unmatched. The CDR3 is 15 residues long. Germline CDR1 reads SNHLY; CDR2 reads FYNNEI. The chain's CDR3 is CASSKGQGGNTEAFF. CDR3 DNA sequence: TGTGCCAGCAGTAAAGGACAGGGCGGAAATACTGAAGCTTTCTTT.

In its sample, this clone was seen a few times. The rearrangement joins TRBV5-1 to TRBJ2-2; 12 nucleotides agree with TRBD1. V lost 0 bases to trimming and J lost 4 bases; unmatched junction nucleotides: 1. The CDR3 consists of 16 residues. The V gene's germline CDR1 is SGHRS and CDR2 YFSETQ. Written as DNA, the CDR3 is TGCGCCAGCAGCTTGGAGGGACAGGGGGCCACCGGGGAGCTGTTTTTT. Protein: CASSLEGQGATGELFF.

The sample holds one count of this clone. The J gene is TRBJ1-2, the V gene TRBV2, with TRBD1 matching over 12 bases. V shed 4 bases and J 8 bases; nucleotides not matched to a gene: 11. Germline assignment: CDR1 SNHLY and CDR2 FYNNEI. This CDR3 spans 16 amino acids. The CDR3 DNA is TGTGCCAGCAGTGGGGGTTGGGGACAGGGGGCCGACGGCTACACCTTC. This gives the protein CASSGGWGQGADGYTF.

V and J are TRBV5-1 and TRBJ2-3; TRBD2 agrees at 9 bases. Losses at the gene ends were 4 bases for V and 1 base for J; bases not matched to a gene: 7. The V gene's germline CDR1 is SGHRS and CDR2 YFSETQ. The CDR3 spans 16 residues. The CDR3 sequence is CASSIQRGAGTDTQYF. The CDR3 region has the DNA TGCGCCAGCAGCATACAGCGGGGGGCCGGCACAGATACGCAGTATTTT.

CDR3 amino acids: CASSETQRQYF. The CDR3 DNA reads as TGCGCCAGCAGCGAAACTCAGCGCCAGTACTTC. V and J are TRBV5-1 and TRBJ2-5; D remains unclear. The CDR3 loop spans 11 amino acids. Germline V gene lookup returns CDR1 SGHRS and CDR2 YFSETQ. V was shortened by 4 bases and J by 10 bases, with 11 bases between the two germline ends. Full variable domain (rest looked up from reference TRBV5-1 and TRBJ2-5): KAGVTQTPRYLIKTRGQQVTLSCSPISGHRSVSWYQQTPGQGLQFLFEYFSETQRNKGNFPGRFSGRQFSNSRSEMNVSTLELGDSALYLCASSETQRQYFGPGTRLLVL.

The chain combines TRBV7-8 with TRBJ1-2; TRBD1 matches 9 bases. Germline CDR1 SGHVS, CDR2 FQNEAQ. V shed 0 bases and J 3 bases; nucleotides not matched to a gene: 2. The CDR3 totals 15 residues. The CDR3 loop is CASSLAWDRDYGYTF. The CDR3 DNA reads TGTGCCAGCAGCTTAGCGTGGGACAGGGACTATGGCTACACCTTC.

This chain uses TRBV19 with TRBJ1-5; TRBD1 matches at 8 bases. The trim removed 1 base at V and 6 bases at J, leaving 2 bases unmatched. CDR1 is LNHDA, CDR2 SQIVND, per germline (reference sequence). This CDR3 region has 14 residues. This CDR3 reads CASSIGTGFQPQHF. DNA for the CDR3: TGTGCCAGTAGTATAGGGACAGGGTTTCAGCCCCAGCATTTT.

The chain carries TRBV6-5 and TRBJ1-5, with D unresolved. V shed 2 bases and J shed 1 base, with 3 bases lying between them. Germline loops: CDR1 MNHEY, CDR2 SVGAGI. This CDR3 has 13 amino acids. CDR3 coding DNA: TGTGCCAGCAGTTACGACAGCAATCAGCCCCAGCATTTT. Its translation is CASSYDSNQPQHF.

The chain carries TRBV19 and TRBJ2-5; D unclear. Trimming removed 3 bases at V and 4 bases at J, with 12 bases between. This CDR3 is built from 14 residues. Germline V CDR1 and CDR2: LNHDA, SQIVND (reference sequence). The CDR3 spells CASSIQPSSETQYF. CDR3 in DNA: TGTGCCAGTAGTATTCAGCCTTCGTCAGAGACCCAGTACTTC.

CDR3 in DNA: TGTGCCAGCAGCTCGGACTACTCTAGCACAGATACGCAGTATTTT. It yields the protein CASSSDYSSTDTQYF. This sequence joins TRBV7-9 and TRBJ2-3, with D possibly being TRBD2 (6 bases). CDR3 length: 15 amino acids. CDR1 and CDR2 (germline): SEHNR, FQNEAQ (reference sequence). Trimming took 4 bases from V and 0 from J, leaving 11 bases between them.

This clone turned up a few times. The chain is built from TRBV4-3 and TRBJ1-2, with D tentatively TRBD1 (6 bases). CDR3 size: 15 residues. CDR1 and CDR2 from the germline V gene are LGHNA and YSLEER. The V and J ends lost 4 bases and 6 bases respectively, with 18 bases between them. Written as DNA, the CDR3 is TGCGCCAGCAGCCTAGGAGACAGGCCGGTTGATGGCTACACCTTC. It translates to CASSLGDRPVDGYTF.

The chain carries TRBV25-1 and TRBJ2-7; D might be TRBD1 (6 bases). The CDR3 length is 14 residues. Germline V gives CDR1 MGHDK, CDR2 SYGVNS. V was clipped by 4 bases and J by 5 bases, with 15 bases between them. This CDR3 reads CASSGFTTGNEQYF. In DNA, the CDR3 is TGTGCCAGCAGTGGGTTTACAACAGGGAACGAGCAGTACTTC.

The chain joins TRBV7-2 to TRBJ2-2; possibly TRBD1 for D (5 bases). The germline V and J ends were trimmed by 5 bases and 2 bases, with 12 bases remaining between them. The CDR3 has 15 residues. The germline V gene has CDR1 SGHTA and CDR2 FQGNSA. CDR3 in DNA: TGTGCCAGCAGCCTGCGACGGACAAACACCGGGGAGCTGTTTTTT. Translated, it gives CASSLRRTNTGELFF.

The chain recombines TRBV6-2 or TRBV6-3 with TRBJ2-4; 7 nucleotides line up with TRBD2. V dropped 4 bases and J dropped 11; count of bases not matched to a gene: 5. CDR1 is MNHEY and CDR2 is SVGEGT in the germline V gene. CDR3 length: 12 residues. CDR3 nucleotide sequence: TGTGCCAGCAGTTTTAGCGGGCTGGTTCAGTACTTC. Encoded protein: CASSFSGLVQYF.

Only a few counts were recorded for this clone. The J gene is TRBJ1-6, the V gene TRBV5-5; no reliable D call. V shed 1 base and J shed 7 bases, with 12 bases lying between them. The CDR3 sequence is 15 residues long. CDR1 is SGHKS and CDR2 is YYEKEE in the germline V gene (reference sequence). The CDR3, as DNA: TGTGCCAGCAGCTTGAGAACACCGGGCAATTCACCCCTCCACTTT. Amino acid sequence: CASSLRTPGNSPLHF.

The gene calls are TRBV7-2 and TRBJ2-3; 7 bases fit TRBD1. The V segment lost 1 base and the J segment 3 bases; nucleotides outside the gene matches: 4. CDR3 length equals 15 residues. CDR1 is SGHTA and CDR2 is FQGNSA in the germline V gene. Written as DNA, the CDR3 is TGTGCCAGCAGCTTAGGGGGGACAGCAACAGATACGCAGTATTTT. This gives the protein CASSLGGTATDTQYF.

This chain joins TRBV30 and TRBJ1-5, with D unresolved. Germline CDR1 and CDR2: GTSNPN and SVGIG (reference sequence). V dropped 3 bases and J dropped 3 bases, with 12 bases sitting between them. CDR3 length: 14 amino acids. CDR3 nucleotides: TGTGCCTGGAGCGGACTTTTGACCAATCAGCCCCAGCATTTT. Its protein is CAWSGLLTNQPQHF.

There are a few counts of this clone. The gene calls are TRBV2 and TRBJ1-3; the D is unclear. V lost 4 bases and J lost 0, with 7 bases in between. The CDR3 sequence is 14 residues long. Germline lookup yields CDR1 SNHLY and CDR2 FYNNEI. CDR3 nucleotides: TGTGCCAGCAGTGTAGCGATCTCTGGAAACACCATATATTTT. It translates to CASSVAISGNTIYF. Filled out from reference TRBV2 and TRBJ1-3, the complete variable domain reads EPEVTQTPSHQVTQMGQEVILRCVPISNHLYFYWYRQILGQKVEFLVSFYNNEISEKSEIFDDQFSVERPDGSNFTLKIRSTKLEDSAMYFCASSVAISGNTIYFGEGSWLTVV.

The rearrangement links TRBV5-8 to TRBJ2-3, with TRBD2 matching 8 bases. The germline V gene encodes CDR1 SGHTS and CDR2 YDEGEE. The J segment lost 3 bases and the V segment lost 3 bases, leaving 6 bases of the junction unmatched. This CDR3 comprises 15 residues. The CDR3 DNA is TGTGCCAGCAGCTGGGCGGGACTAGTTACAGATACGCAGTATTTT. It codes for CASSWAGLVTDTQYF.

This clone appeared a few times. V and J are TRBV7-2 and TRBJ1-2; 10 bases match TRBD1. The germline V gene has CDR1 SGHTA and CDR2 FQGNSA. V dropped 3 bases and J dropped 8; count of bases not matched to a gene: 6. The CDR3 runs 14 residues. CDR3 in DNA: TGTGCCAGCAGCTTCGGACAGGGGGGTAAGGGCTACACCTTC. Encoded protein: CASSFGQGGKGYTF.

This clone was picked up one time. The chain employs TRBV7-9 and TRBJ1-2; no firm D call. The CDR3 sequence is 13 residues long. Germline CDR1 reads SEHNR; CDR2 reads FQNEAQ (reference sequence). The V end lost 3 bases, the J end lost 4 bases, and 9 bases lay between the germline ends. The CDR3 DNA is TGTGCCAGCAGCTTCGCCATGGTCTATGGCTACACCTTC. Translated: CASSFAMVYGYTF.

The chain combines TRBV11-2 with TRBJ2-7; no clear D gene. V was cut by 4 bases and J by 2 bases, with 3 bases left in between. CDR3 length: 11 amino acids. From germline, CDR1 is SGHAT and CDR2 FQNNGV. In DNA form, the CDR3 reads TGTGCCAGCAGCTCGGCCTACGAGCAGTACTTC. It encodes CASSSAYEQYF.